Below, one T cell receptor (beta chain) is given with its context. Its antigen is unknown. Germline lookup yields CDR1 LGHNA and CDR2 YNFKEQ. The CDR3 runs to 13 residues. V lost 0 bases to trimming and J lost 6 bases, with 6 bases between them. This entry comes from a study of T cell responses to AZD1222 COVID-19 vaccine. Profiling relied on immunoSEQ multiplex PCR, and the TCRdb table lists in-frame clones only, not all of them. The sample includes roughly 120,000 clones, over 75% of them seen just once. Regarding the study as a whole: Donors were mostly white British, more females; clonal diversity possibly underestimated. At 160-218 and 743-854, vaccine-associated CD4 TCRs were dominant, and they spanned spike. Following two doses of AZD1222, Spike-specific TCR breadth and depth rose.

Sequenced material: peripheral blood, taken on day 0 of MenACWY control vaccination. The receptor was isolated from an adult in good health. The rearrangement uses TRBV4-2 and TRBJ2-1; D unresolved. CDR3 coding DNA: TGTGCCAGCAGCCAAGAGCTGGGCAATGAGCAGTTCTTC. This sequence encodes CASSQELGNEQFF.